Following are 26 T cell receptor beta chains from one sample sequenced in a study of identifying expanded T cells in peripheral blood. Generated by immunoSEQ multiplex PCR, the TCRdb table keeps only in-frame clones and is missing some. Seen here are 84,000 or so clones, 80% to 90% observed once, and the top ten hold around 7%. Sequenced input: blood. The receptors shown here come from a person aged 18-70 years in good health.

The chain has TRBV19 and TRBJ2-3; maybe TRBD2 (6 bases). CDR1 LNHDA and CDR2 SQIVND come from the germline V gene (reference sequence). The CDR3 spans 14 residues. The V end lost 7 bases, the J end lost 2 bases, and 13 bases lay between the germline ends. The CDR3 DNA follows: TGTGCCAGTAACCCCGGGGGATACACAGATACGCAGTATTTT. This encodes CASNPGGYTDTQYF.

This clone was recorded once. The CDR3 region is CASSKDIGTSGGLSSYNEQFF. CDR3 sequence (DNA): TGTGCCAGCAGCAAAGACATAGGGACTAGCGGGGGCCTAAGCTCCTACAATGAGCAGTTCTTC. The V gene is TRBV21-1, the J gene TRBJ2-1; no DNA check was done on the table's D call, TRBD2. TRBV21-1 is annotated as a pseudogene. The CDR3 extends over 21 amino acids.

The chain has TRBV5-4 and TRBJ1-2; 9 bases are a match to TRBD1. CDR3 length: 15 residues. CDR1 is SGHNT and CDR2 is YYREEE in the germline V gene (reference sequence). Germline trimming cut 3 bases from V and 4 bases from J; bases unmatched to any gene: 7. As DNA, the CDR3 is TGTGCCAGCAGCTCTATGATGGACAGGGGCTATGGCTACACCTTC. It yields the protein CASSSMMDRGYGYTF.

CDR3 nucleotide sequence: TGTGCCAGCAGGGAGGGGGCGAGGTACGAGCAGTACTTC. It codes for CASREGARYEQYF. V usage is TRBV6-1 and J usage is TRBJ2-7; perhaps TRBD1 as D (7 bases). The V gene lost 6 bases and the J gene lost 4 bases, with 13 bases spanning the gap. Per the germline V gene, CDR1 is MNHNS and CDR2 is SASEGT. CDR3 size: 13 residues.

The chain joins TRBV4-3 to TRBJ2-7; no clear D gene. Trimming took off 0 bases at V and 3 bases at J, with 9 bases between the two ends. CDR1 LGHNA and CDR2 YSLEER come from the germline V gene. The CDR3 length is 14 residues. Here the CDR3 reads CASSQDSELYEQYF. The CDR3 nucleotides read TGCGCCAGCAGCCAAGACTCTGAGCTCTACGAGCAGTACTTC.

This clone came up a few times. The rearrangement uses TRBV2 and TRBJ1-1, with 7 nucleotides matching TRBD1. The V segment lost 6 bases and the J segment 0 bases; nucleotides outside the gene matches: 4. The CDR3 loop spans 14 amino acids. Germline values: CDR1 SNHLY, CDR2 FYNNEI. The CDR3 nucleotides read TGTGCCAGCAGAGACAGGGAAATGAACACTGAAGCTTTCTTT. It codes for CASRDREMNTEAFF.

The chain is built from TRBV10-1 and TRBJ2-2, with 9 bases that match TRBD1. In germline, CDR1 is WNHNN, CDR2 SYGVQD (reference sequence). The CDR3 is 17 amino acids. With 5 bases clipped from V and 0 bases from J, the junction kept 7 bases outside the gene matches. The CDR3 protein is CASSPSRQGANTGELFF. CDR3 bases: TGCGCCAGCAGTCCTAGCCGACAGGGGGCGAACACCGGGGAGCTGTTTTTT.

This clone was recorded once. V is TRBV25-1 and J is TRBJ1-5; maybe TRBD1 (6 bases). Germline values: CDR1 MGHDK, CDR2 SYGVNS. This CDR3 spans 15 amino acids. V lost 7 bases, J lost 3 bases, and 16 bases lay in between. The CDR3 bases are TGTGCCAGCATCGACGGGGGGGCCGCCAATCAGCCCCAGCATTTT. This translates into CASIDGGAANQPQHF.

The DNA of the CDR3 is TGTGCCAGCAGTTCTAACCAGGGCCTCTCCTACGAGCAGTACTTC. Its translation: CASSSNQGLSYEQYF. This chain links TRBV6-6 with TRBJ2-7, with D tentatively TRBD1 (5 bases). V lost 4 bases and J 0 bases, leaving 13 bases between the germline ends. From germline, CDR1 is MNHNY and CDR2 SVGAGI (reference sequence). The CDR3 has 15 amino acids.

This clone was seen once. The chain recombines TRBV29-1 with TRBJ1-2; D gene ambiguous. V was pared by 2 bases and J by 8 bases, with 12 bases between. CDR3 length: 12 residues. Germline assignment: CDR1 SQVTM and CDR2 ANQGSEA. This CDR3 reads CSVERGQGGYTF. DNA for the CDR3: TGCAGCGTTGAACGTGGTCAAGGAGGCTACACCTTC.

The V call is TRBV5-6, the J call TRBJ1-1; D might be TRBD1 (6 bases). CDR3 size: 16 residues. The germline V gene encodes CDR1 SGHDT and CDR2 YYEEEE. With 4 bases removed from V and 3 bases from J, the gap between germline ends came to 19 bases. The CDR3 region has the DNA TGTGCCAGCAGCACCTGGGGGGCGAAGGGTGACACTGAAGCTTTCTTT. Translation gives CASSTWGAKGDTEAFF.

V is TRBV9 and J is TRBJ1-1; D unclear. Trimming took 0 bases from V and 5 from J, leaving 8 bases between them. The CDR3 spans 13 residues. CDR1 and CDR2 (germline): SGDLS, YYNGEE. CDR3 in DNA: TGTGCCAGCAGCGTAGAAGGGTGGACTGAAGCTTTCTTT. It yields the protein CASSVEGWTEAFF.

In DNA, the CDR3 is TGTGCCAGCTCACCGGTGGCGGGGGGCAATGAGCAGTTCTTC. Encoded protein: CASSPVAGGNEQFF. The J gene is TRBJ2-1, the V gene TRBV18, with 8 bases identical to TRBD2. The junction had 4 bases not matched to a gene; V was cut back by 3 bases and J by 6 bases. The germline CDR1 and CDR2 sequences are KGHSH and LQKENI. The CDR3 length is 14 residues.

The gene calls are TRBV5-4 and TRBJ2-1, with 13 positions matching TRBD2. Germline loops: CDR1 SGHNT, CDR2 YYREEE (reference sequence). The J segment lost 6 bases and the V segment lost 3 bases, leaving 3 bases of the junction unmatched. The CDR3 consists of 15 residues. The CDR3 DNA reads TGTGCCAGCAGCTCCGGACTAGCGGGAGTCAATGAGCAGTTCTTC. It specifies CASSSGLAGVNEQFF.

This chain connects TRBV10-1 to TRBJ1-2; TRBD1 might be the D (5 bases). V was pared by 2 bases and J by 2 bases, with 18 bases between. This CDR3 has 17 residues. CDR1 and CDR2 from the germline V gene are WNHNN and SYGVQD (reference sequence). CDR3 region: CASSEPFEYRHNYGYTF. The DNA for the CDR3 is TGCGCCAGCAGTGAGCCCTTCGAGTACAGGCACAACTATGGCTACACCTTC.

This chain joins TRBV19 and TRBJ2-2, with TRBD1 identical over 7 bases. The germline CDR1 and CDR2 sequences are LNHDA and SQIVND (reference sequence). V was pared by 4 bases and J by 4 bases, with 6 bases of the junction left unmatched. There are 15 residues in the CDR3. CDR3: CASSTTTGITGELFF. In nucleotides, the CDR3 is TGTGCCAGTAGTACCACGACAGGGATCACCGGGGAGCTGTTTTTT. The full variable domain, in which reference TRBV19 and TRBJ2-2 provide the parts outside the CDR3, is DGGITQSPKYLFRKEGQNVTLSCEQNLNHDAMYWYRQDPGQGLRLIYYSQIVNDFQKGDIAEGYSVSREKKESFPLTVTSAQKNPTAFYLCASSTTTGITGELFFGEGSRLTVL.

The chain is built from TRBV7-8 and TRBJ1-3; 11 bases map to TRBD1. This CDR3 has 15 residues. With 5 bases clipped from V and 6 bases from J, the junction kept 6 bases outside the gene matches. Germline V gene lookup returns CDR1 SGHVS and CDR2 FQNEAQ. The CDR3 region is CASSRGQGVANTIYF. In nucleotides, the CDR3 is TGTGCCAGCAGCCGGGGACAGGGGGTGGCAAACACCATATATTTT.

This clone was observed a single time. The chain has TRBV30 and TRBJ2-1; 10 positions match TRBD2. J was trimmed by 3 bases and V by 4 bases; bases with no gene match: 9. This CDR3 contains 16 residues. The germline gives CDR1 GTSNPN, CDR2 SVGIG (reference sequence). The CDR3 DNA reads TGTGCCTGGAATCCCTCTAGCGGGGGTTTCTACAATGAGCAGTTCTTC. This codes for CAWNPSSGGFYNEQFF.

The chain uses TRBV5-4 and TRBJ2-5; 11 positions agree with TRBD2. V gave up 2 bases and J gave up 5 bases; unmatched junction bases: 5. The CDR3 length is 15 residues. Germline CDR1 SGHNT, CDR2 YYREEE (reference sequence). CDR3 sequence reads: CASSFGSGRAETQYF. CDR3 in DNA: TGTGCCAGCAGCTTCGGTAGCGGGAGGGCTGAGACCCAGTACTTC.

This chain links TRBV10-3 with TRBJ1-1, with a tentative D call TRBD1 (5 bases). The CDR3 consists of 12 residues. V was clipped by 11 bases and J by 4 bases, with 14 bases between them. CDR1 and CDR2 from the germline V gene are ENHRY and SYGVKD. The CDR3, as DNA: TGTGCCCCAGCCCAGGGTTGCACTGAAGCTTTCTTT. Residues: CAPAQGCTEAFF.

The chain's CDR3 is CAISGEGDNEQFF. CDR3 coding DNA: TGTGCCATCAGTGGGGAAGGGGACAATGAGCAGTTCTTC. The chain is built from TRBV10-3 and TRBJ2-1; D possibly corresponds to TRBD1 (5 bases). Germline V gives CDR1 ENHRY, CDR2 SYGVKD. The CDR3 covers 13 residues. V lost 4 bases, J lost 5 bases, and 9 bases lay in between.

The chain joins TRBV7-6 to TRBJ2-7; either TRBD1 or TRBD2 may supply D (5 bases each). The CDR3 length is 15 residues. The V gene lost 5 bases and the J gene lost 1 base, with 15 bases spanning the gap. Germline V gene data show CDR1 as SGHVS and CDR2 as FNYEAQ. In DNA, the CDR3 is TGTGCCAGCAGCCGAGGGGTACAGGTTTCCTACGAGCAGTACTTC. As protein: CASSRGVQVSYEQYF.

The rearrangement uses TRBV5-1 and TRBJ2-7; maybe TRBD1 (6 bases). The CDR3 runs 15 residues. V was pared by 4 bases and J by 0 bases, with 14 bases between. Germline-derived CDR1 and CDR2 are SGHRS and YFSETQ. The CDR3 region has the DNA TGCGCCAGCAGCAGCCCCCAGGGGAGCTCCTACGAGCAGTACTTC. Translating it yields CASSSPQGSSYEQYF.

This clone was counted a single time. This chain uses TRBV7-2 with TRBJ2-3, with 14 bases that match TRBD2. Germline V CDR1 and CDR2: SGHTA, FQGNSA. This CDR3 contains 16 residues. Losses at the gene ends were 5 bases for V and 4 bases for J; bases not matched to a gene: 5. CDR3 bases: TGTGCCAGCAGCCCTGGGACTAGCGGGAGTGCAGATACGCAGTATTTT. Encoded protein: CASSPGTSGSADTQYF.

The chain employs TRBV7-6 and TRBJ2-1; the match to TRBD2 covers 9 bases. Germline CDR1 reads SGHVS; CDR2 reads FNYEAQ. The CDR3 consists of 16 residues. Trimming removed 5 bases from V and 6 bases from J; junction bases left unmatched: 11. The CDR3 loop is CASSPRAGGDPNEQFF. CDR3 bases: TGTGCCAGCAGCCCTCGGGCGGGAGGGGATCCCAATGAGCAGTTCTTC.

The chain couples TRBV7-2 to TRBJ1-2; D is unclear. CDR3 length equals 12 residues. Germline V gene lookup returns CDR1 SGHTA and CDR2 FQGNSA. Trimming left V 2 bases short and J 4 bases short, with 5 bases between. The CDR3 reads CASSLQSYGYTF. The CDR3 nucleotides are TGTGCCAGCAGCTTACAGAGCTATGGCTACACCTTC.